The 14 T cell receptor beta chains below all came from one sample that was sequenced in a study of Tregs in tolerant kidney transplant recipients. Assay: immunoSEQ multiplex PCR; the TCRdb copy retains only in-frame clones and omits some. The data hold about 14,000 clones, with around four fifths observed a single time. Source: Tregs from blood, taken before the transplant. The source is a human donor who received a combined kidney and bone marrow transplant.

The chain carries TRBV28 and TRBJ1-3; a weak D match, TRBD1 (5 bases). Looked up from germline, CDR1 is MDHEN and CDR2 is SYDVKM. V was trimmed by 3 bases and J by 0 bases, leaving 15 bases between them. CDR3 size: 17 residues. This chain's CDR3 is CASSFGGGRISGNTIYF. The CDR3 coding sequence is TGTGCCAGCAGTTTTGGGGGGGGGAGGATCTCTGGAAACACCATATATTTT.

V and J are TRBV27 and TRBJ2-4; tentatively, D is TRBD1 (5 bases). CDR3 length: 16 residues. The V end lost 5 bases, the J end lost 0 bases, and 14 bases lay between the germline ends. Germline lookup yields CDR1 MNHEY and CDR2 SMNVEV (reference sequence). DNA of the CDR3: TGTGCCAGCAGTGCTCCAGGGTGGCTAGCCAAAAACATTCAGTACTTC. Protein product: CASSAPGWLAKNIQYF.

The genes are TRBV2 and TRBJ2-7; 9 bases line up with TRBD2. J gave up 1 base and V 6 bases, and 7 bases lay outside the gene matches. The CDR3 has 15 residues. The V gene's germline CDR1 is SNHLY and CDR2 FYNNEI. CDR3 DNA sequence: TGTGCCAGCAGGGGGGAGCTAGCGGGATCCTACGAGCAGTACTTC. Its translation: CASRGELAGSYEQYF.

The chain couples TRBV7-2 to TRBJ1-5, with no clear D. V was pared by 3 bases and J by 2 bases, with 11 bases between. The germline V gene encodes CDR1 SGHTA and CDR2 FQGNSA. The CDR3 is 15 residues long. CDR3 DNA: TGTGCCAGCAGCTTCGGGCAGAGGGGCAATCAGCCCCAGCATTTT. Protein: CASSFGQRGNQPQHF.

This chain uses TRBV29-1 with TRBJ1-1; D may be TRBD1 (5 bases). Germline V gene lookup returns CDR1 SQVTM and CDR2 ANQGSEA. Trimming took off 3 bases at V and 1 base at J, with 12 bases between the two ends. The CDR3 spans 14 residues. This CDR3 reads CSVDLTERNTEAFF. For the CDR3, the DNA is TGCAGCGTTGACCTGACAGAGCGGAACACTGAAGCTTTCTTT.

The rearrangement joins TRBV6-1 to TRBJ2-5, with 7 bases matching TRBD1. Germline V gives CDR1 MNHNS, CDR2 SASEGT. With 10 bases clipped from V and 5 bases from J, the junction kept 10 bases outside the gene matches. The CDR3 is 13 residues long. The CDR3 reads CAIRTGRWETQYF. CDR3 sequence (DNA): TGTGCCATCCGGACAGGCCGGTGGGAGACCCAGTACTTC.

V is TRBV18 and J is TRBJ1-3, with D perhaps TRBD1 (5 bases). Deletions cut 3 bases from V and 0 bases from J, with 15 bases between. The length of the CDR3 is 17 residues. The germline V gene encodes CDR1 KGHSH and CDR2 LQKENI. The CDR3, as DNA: TGTGCCAGCTCACCCCCCGGCAGGGCCTCCTCTGGAAACACCATATATTTT. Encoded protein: CASSPPGRASSGNTIYF.

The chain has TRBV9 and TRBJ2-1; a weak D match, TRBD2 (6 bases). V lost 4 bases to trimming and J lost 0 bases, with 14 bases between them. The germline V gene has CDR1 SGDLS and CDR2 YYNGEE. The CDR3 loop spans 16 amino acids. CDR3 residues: CASSPRDFSSYNEQFF. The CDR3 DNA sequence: TGTGCCAGCAGCCCGAGGGACTTTAGCTCCTACAATGAGCAGTTCTTC.

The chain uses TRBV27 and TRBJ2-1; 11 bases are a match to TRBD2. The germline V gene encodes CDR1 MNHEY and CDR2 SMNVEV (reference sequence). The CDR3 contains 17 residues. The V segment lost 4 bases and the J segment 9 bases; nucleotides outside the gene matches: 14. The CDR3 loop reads CASSSSLAGGKYAEQFF. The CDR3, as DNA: TGTGCCAGCAGTTCAAGCCTAGCGGGAGGTAAATATGCTGAGCAGTTCTTC.

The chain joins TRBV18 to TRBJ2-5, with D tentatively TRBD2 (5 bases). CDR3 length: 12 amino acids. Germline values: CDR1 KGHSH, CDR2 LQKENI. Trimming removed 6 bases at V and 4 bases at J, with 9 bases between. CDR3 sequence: CASSSGGETQYF. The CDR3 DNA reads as TGTGCCAGCTCCTCAGGAGGAGAGACCCAGTACTTC.

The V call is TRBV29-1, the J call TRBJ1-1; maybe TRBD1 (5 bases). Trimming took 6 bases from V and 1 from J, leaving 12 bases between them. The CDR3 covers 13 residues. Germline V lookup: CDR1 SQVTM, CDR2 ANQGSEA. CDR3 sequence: CSVPGHSNTEAFF. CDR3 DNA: TGCAGCGTCCCAGGACACTCGAACACTGAAGCTTTCTTT.

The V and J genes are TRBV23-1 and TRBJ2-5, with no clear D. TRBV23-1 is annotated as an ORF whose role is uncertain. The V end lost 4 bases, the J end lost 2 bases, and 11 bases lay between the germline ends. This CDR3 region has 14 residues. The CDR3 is CASSPVTFQETQYF. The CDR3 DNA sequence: TGCGCCAGCAGTCCGGTGACATTTCAAGAGACCCAGTACTTC.

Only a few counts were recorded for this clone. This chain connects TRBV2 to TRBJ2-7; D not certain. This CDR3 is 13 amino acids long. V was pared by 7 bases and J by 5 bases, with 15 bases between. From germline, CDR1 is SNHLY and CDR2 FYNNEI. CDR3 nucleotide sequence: TGTGCCAGCATCCGAGCCGAGGTCCACGAGCAGTACTTC. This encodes CASIRAEVHEQYF.

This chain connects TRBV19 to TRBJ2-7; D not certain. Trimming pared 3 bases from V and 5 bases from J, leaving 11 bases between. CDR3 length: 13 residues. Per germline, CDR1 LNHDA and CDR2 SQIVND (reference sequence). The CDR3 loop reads CASSISGLDEQYF. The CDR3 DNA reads TGTGCCAGTAGTATTTCCGGTTTGGACGAGCAGTACTTC. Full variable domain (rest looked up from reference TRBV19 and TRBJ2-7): DGGITQSPKYLFRKEGQNVTLSCEQNLNHDAMYWYRQDPGQGLRLIYYSQIVNDFQKGDIAEGYSVSREKKESFPLTVTSAQKNPTAFYLCASSISGLDEQYFGPGTRLTVT.